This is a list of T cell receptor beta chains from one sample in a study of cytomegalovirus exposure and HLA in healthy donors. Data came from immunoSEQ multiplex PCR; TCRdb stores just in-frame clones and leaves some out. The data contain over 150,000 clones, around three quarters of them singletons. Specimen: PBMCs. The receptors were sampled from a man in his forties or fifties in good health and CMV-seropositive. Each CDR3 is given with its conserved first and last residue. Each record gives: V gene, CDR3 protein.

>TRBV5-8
CASSFRGLSSHEQYF
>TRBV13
CASSLPGLAGEQYF
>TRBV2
CASKSGRNQPQHF
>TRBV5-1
CASSHMVAGYEQYF
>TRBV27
CASSLGGARLGSNEKLFF
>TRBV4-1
CASSKGQALYETQYF
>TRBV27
CASSLSAGNSYEQYF
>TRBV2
CASSEFPSYGYTF
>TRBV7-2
CASSRRTDGNTIYF
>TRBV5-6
CASSLEAREAYEQYF
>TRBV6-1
CASSKSTGYNEQFF
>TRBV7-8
CASSSAPWDRGSYEQYF
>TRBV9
CASSPKPWGDTDTQYF
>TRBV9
CASSEGFSYEQYF
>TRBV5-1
CASSMGQVGELFF
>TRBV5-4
CASSLDRPLSNYGYTF
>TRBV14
CASSQATGTPLHF
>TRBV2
CRWGRTNTGELFF
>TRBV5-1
CASSPGTMNTEAFF
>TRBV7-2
CASSLAQGPKETQYF
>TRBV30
CAWSVQGNEQYF
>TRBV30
CAWSPYPQRGAGELFF
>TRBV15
CAISAHSYEQYF
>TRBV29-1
CSVDIFNRRTQYF
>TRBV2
CASSYLSSYNEQFF
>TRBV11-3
CASSYGGYNSPLHF
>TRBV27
CASSPHEGGFGEQFF
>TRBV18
CASSRGAGNEQYF
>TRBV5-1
CASSLGSGGLFEDTQYF
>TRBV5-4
CASSPGGGLATEAFF
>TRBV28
CASSRLRRVVEQYF
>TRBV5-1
CASSRRLGTGHGEQFF
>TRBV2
CATKLFGLFSYEQYF
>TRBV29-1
CSVTGTSVNQETQYF
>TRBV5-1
CASSLERGAGEQYF
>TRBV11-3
CASSLDSGGGYTF
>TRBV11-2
CASSLTGNTDTQYF
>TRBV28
CASRVGYGTEAFF
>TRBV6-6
CASSYSLYTEAFF
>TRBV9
CASSVARAADTQYF
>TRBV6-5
CASRSTGYDYGYTF
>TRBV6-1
CASRESAGAETQYF
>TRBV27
CASSLSGTGGFSPLHF
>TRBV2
CASSGKYEQYF
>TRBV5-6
CASSLLLGRDSGNTIYF
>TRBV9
CASSVWGRLGANVLTF
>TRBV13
CASSLGGLANAGELFF
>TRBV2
CASSVAGVYQETQYF
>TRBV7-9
CASSSTGVVEKLFF
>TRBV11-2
CASSLRAQGYEQYF
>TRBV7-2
CASSLGPGGFSGNTIYF
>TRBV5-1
CASRPDREGQPQHF
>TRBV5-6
CASSLGAKEETQYF